This TCR beta chain was sequenced during a study of blood T cells in healthy people across ages. V was trimmed by 2 bases and J by 5 bases, leaving 15 bases between them. The CDR3 has 16 residues. The germline gives CDR1 KGHDR, CDR2 SFDVKD. Next came a second PCR, run for roughly 7 to 12 cycles, which used a sample-barcoded 5' primer along with a J-beta primer mix. One entry per CDR3 protein results from TCRdb running MiXCR on the 5' RACE reads. The repertoire consists of 790,000 or so distinct CDR3 sequences, with around 50% occurring once and the leading ten covering roughly 18%. This chain joins TRBV24-1 and TRBJ2-1, with D perhaps matching TRBD1 (5 bases). Sequenced input: blood. The sequence was obtained from a man of 80 years or more in good health. This chain's CDR3 is CATSDSGAIQDNEQFF. In DNA, the CDR3 is TGTGCCACCAGTGATTCTGGGGCAATCCAAGACAATGAGCAGTTCTTC.